These 28 T cell receptor beta chains share one sample of origin, sequenced in a study of T cells in Graves' hyperthyroidism and ophthalmopathy. Amplified TCR beta CDR3 regions came from RNA transcripts. A first-round RT-PCR of the TCR CDR3 used the HTBI primer set. MiXCR was run by TCRdb on the multiplex PCR reads, yielding one entry per CDR3 protein. The data hold 200,000 to 250,000 distinct CDR3 sequences, with 24% observed a single time. Source material: blood. The receptors derive from a middle-aged woman with Graves' ophthalmopathy.

This clonotype was found many times. The DNA for the CDR3 is TGTGCCAGCAGCCCCGATGTAGGGAACGAGCAGTACTTC. It yields the protein CASSPDVGNEQYF. V and J are TRBV7-3 and TRBJ2-7; D remains ambiguous. This CDR3 contains 13 residues. Germline CDR1 is SGHTA and CDR2 is FQGTGA. V was pared by 5 bases and J by 5 bases, with 13 bases between.

The chain is built from TRBV12-3 or TRBV12-4 and TRBJ1-1; D call uncertain. This CDR3 has 15 amino acids. The V and J ends lost 4 bases and 1 base respectively, with 13 bases between them. The CDR3 reads CASSSPSARNTEAFF. DNA of the CDR3: TGTGCCAGCAGTTCTCCCTCTGCCCGGAACACTGAAGCTTTCTTT.

This clonotype was observed at least ten times. The chain joins TRBV28 to TRBJ1-1; D is perhaps TRBD1 (5 bases). From germline, CDR1 is MDHEN and CDR2 SYDVKM. The CDR3 is 16 amino acids. Trimming stripped 4 bases from V and 1 base from J, with 16 bases between. The CDR3 here is CASSSGGGTANTEAFF. DNA for the CDR3: TGTGCCAGCAGTTCTGGGGGGGGGACCGCGAACACTGAAGCTTTCTTT.

This clonotype was detected ten times or more. The chain couples TRBV6-1 to TRBJ1-2, with TRBD1 matching over 7 bases. The CDR3 contains 12 residues. V shed 6 bases and J 9 bases; nucleotides not matched to a gene: 7. Germline loops: CDR1 MNHNS, CDR2 SASEGT. The CDR3 nucleotides are TGTGCCAGCAGGCCGGACAGGATGAGCTACACCTTC. It encodes CASRPDRMSYTF.

This clonotype appeared many times. The J gene is TRBJ2-5, the V gene TRBV30; D gene unclear. The CDR3 runs 12 residues. Between the trimmed V and J ends, which lost 2 bases and 5 bases, there was a span of 9 bases. Looked up from germline, CDR1 is GTSNPN and CDR2 is SVGIG (reference sequence). The CDR3 DNA reads TGTGCCTGGAGTTCTAAGGCGGAGACCCAGTACTTC. This translates into CAWSSKAETQYF.

Ten or more counts support this clonotype. The V call is TRBV5-1, the J call TRBJ2-7; maybe TRBD1 (6 bases). CDR1 SGHRS and CDR2 YFSETQ come from the germline V gene. The germline V and J ends were trimmed by 2 bases and 6 bases, with 15 bases remaining between them. The CDR3 consists of 14 residues. This CDR3 is CASSFDGRGGEQYF. The CDR3 DNA is TGCGCCAGCAGCTTCGATGGCAGGGGTGGCGAGCAGTACTTC.

This clonotype occurred many times. The V gene is TRBV20-1, the J gene TRBJ2-7; TRBD1 agrees at 8 bases. The length of the CDR3 is 15 residues. Germline CDR1 is DFQATT and CDR2 is SNEGSKA (reference sequence). V shed 3 bases and J 3 bases; nucleotides not matched to a gene: 10. CDR3 DNA sequence: TGCAGTGCTAGGGCGGTGGCAGGGGGCTTCTACGAGCAGTACTTC. Residues: CSARAVAGGFYEQYF.

The chain has TRBV20-1 and TRBJ1-2; D gene ambiguous. Deletions cut 0 bases from V and 5 bases from J, with 19 bases between. Germline loops: CDR1 DFQATT, CDR2 SNEGSKA (reference sequence). The CDR3 spans 16 residues. CDR3 residues: CSARDWADDSGYGYTF. As DNA, the CDR3 is TGCAGTGCTAGAGATTGGGCCGATGATTCGGGGTATGGCTACACCTTC.

This clonotype has ten or more counts. The V call is TRBV28, the J call TRBJ1-1; TRBD1 aligns across 9 bases. The CDR3 runs to 16 residues. The germline V gene has CDR1 MDHEN and CDR2 SYDVKM. Trimming cost V 6 bases and J 0 bases; bases outside gene matches: 8. The DNA of the CDR3 is TGTGCCAGCAGGACAGACAGGGGGATCATGAACACTGAAGCTTTCTTT. Amino acid sequence: CASRTDRGIMNTEAFF.

This clonotype was counted many times. The chain employs TRBV20-1 and TRBJ2-4; no clear D gene. V lost 1 base, J lost 7 bases, and 11 bases lay in between. The CDR3 runs 13 residues. Germline V CDR1 and CDR2: DFQATT, SNEGSKA (reference sequence). CDR3 region: CSARGNSVNIQYF. The CDR3 DNA reads as TGCAGTGCTAGAGGGAACAGCGTTAACATTCAGTACTTC.

This clonotype was observed at least ten times. J is TRBJ2-6 and V is TRBV29-1; D gene ambiguous. The germline CDR1 and CDR2 sequences are SQVTM and ANQGSEA. This CDR3 comprises 13 residues. Trimming removed 4 bases at V and 1 base at J, with 5 bases between. The CDR3 loop reads CSVAVSGANVLTF. CDR3 coding DNA: TGCAGCGTTGCGGTATCTGGGGCCAACGTCCTGACTTTC.

In this sample, this clonotype turned up many times. The chain carries TRBV7-2 and TRBJ2-7; D is uncertain. Germline CDR1 and CDR2: SGHTA and FQGNSA. Trimming took 5 bases from V and 3 from J, leaving 11 bases between them. There are 13 residues in the CDR3. The CDR3 nucleotides are TGTGCCAGCAGCCTTTCAGGTGGCTACGAGCAGTACTTC. This gives the protein CASSLSGGYEQYF.

This clonotype was counted ten times or more. The chain links TRBV7-2 to TRBJ1-2; D is perhaps TRBD1 (6 bases). This CDR3 spans 12 amino acids. The V end was cut by 7 bases, the J end by 6 bases, with 12 bases between. Germline lookup yields CDR1 SGHTA and CDR2 FQGNSA. The CDR3 spells CASKQGKDGYTF. The CDR3 DNA is TGTGCCAGCAAGCAGGGGAAGGATGGCTACACCTTC.

This clonotype was detected many times. The chain couples TRBV11-2 to TRBJ2-5; maybe TRBD2 (5 bases). Trimming removed 1 base from V and 2 bases from J, with 11 bases in between. Germline lookup yields CDR1 SGHAT and CDR2 FQNNGV. The CDR3 sequence is 15 residues long. CDR3 nucleotides: TGTGCCAGCAGCTTAGTGCGCGGAGGACAAGAGACCCAGTACTTC. It encodes CASSLVRGGQETQYF.

The V call is TRBV2, the J call TRBJ1-5; no firm D call. V was pared by 1 base and J by 0 bases, with 10 bases between. The germline V gene has CDR1 SNHLY and CDR2 FYNNEI. The CDR3 is made up of 16 amino acids. This CDR3 is CASSEEGQHSNQPQHF. The CDR3, as DNA: TGTGCCAGCAGTGAAGAAGGGCAACATAGCAATCAGCCCCAGCATTTT. Together with reference TRBV2 and TRBJ1-5, the CDR3 gives the full variable domain: EPEVTQTPSHQVTQMGQEVILRCVPISNHLYFYWYRQILGQKVEFLVSFYNNEISEKSEIFDDQFSVERPDGSNFTLKIRSTKLEDSAMYFCASSEEGQHSNQPQHFGDGTRLSIL.

This clonotype has ten or more counts. The rearrangement links TRBV7-2 to TRBJ2-3, with TRBD2 identical over 11 bases. V lost 1 base, J lost 3 bases, and 3 bases stayed unmatched. This CDR3 spans 16 amino acids. CDR1 and CDR2 from the germline V gene are SGHTA and FQGNSA. The CDR3, as DNA: TGTGCCAGCAGCTTAGGCACTAGCGGGAGTACAGATACGCAGTATTTT. Its translation: CASSLGTSGSTDTQYF.

This clonotype was counted at least ten times. The chain joins TRBV12-5 to TRBJ1-5; possible D gene TRBD1, 6 bases. With 7 bases removed from V and 6 bases from J, the gap between germline ends came to 19 bases. This CDR3 comprises 15 residues. Germline CDR1 reads LGHNT; CDR2 reads FRNRAP. Here the CDR3 DNA reads TGTGCTAGTGCCCTGGGGGCAGGGGTGGGTCAGCCCCAGCATTTT. Translated, it gives CASALGAGVGQPQHF.

This clonotype was seen many times. The genes are TRBV10-3 and TRBJ2-7; 8 nucleotides match TRBD1. CDR1 and CDR2 from the germline V gene are ENHRY and SYGVKD. V was pared by 7 bases and J by 2 bases, with 7 bases of the junction left unmatched. The CDR3 runs 14 residues. CDR3 in amino acids: CAITPGQAPYEQYF. The CDR3 region has the DNA TGTGCCATCACCCCGGGACAGGCACCCTACGAGCAGTACTTC.

The rearrangement uses TRBV6-2 or TRBV6-3 and TRBJ2-7; 8 bases line up with TRBD1. Germline V CDR1 and CDR2: MNHEY, SVGEGT. CDR3 length: 18 residues. With 2 bases clipped from V and 0 bases from J, the junction kept 12 bases outside the gene matches. This CDR3 reads CASSYPRRQGRSSYEQYF. The CDR3 nucleotides read TGTGCCAGCAGTTACCCCCGCCGACAGGGGCGAAGCTCCTACGAGCAGTACTTC.

This clonotype has ten or more counts. The genes are TRBV27 and TRBJ2-7; TRBD2 aligns across 8 bases. Germline V gives CDR1 MNHEY, CDR2 SMNVEV (reference sequence). CDR3 size: 14 residues. V shed 7 bases, J shed 3 bases, and the junction held 8 bases outside the gene matches. The CDR3 is CASTPSGRLYEQYF. The CDR3, as DNA: TGTGCCAGCACCCCCAGCGGGAGACTCTACGAGCAGTACTTC.

This clonotype was recorded many times. The rearrangement joins TRBV7-9 to TRBJ2-7; D is unresolved. The CDR3 consists of 12 residues. CDR1 SEHNR and CDR2 FQNEAQ come from the germline V gene (reference sequence). Deletions cut 7 bases from V and 3 bases from J, with 10 bases between. CDR3 amino acids: CASTTTNYEQYF. The CDR3 region has the DNA TGTGCCAGCACGACAACTAACTACGAGCAGTACTTC.

Ten or more counts support this clonotype. The rearrangement links TRBV19 to TRBJ2-2, with 14 bases lining up with TRBD2. Trimming cost V 6 bases and J 4 bases; bases outside gene matches: 7. This CDR3 is built from 17 residues. Germline CDR1 reads LNHDA; CDR2 reads SQIVND (reference sequence). The CDR3 bases are TGTGCCAGTAGCTACCCGGGACTAGCGGGAGCCACCGGGGAGCTGTTTTTT. Translation: CASSYPGLAGATGELFF.

This chain connects TRBV6-2 or TRBV6-3 to TRBJ2-5; 12 positions match TRBD2. The CDR3 spans 19 residues. The germline CDR1 and CDR2 sequences are MNHEY and SVGEGT. V gave up 0 bases and J gave up 4 bases; unmatched junction bases: 12. The DNA for the CDR3 is TGTGCCAGCAGTTACTCGATTTCTGGGTCTAGCGGGAGGGGAGAGACCCAGTACTTC. Translation: CASSYSISGSSGRGETQYF.

This clonotype was recorded at least ten times. The V call is TRBV10-3, the J call TRBJ1-2, with 8 bases that match TRBD1. After removal of 10 bases from V and 6 bases from J, the junction contained 7 bases not matched to a gene. The CDR3 is made up of 12 amino acids. Per germline, CDR1 ENHRY and CDR2 SYGVKD. The CDR3 loop reads CASTGTGHGYTF. Written as DNA, the CDR3 is TGTGCCAGCACCGGGACAGGCCATGGCTACACCTTC.

This clonotype was seen a few times. The genes are TRBV20-1 and TRBJ1-5; maybe TRBD1 (6 bases). This CDR3 has 13 amino acids. The germline CDR1 and CDR2 sequences are DFQATT and SNEGSKA (reference sequence). The V end lost 0 bases, the J end lost 7 bases, and 10 bases lay between the germline ends. CDR3 coding DNA: TGCAGTGCTAGAGATGGGGGGGCACAGCCCCAGCATTTT. Protein product: CSARDGGAQPQHF.

A few counts support this clonotype. The rearrangement joins TRBV6-1 to TRBJ1-2; D gene ambiguous. This CDR3 comprises 14 residues. Germline lookup yields CDR1 MNHNS and CDR2 SASEGT. Trimming removed 6 bases at V and 0 bases at J, with 11 bases between. CDR3 in DNA: TGTGCCAGCAGAGCTTCGGCAGCTAACTATGGCTACACCTTC. This codes for CASRASAANYGYTF.

This chain connects TRBV5-1 to TRBJ1-2; D is uncertain. The CDR3 runs 14 residues. Trimming took off 0 bases at V and 2 bases at J, with 8 bases between the two ends. Germline V gene data show CDR1 as SGHRS and CDR2 as YFSETQ. CDR3 coding DNA: TGCGCCAGCAGCTTGGAACCGACGAACTATGGCTACACCTTC. This sequence encodes CASSLEPTNYGYTF.

The chain couples TRBV7-2 to TRBJ2-7; D is possibly TRBD1 (7 bases). The CDR3 has 14 residues. Between the trimmed V and J ends, which lost 8 bases and 2 bases, there was a span of 16 bases. In germline, CDR1 is SGHTA, CDR2 FQGNSA. CDR3 nucleotide sequence: TGTGCCAGCGCCCCAGGAGGGGGCCCCTACGAGCAGTACTTC. Amino acids: CASAPGGGPYEQYF.